This entry describes one TCR beta chain. Treatment specified: preoperative locoregional IRX-2 cytokine immunotherapy. Preoperative locoregional IRX-2 cytokine immunotherapy was tested in the phase Ib source study. These data originate in a study of preoperative IRX-2 immunotherapy in early breast cancer. TCRdb's table, derived via immunoSEQ multiplex PCR, lists solely in-frame clones and lacks some. The sample has 75,000 to 100,000 clones, just over 85% seen once. Germline V gives CDR1 MDHEN, CDR2 SYDVKM. There are 17 residues in the CDR3. The V end was cut by 4 bases, the J end by 0 bases, with 19 bases between.

The TCR comes from a human donor with breast cancer. V is TRBV28 and J is TRBJ2-7, with a possible D match to TRBD2 (5 bases). This specimen was tumor tissue, taken after IRX-2 immunotherapy. CDR3 DNA sequence: TGTGCCAGCAGTTCCCCCCTCTCTAGCCCTAGCTCCTACGAGCAGTACTTC. Translation: CASSSPLSSPSSYEQYF.